A single sample gave rise to the 28 T cell receptor beta chains below, sequenced in a study of regulatory T cells in long-lasting Graves disease. As to time point: persistent/refractory GD, antithyroid drugs over 5 years with positive TRAb. Making the TCR library involved RNA that had been extracted from PBMCs. CDR3-region Arm-PCR and iRepertoire HTBI primers produced the TCR beta libraries. TCRdb reprocessed the multiplex PCR reads with MiXCR, giving one entry per CDR3 protein. This sample has around 500,000 distinct CDR3 sequences, with 20% to 25% found just once. Sequenced here: peripheral blood mononuclear cells (PBMCs), sampled when the disease was refractory, from a patient treated with antithyroid drugs. These receptors came from a female donor with Graves disease.

This clonotype was counted many times. The chain recombines TRBV30 with TRBJ1-2; D call uncertain. Trimming took off 8 bases at V and 2 bases at J, with 12 bases between the two ends. This CDR3 has 12 amino acids. Looked up from germline, CDR1 is GTSNPN and CDR2 is SVGIG (reference sequence). The DNA of the CDR3 is TGTGCCAGTGCAGGAGGGAACTATGGCTACACCTTC. Encoded protein: CASAGGNYGYTF.

This clonotype has more than one count but fewer than ten. The rearrangement uses TRBV7-2 and TRBJ1-5; 8 bases are shared with TRBD1. The CDR3 totals 15 residues. CDR1 and CDR2 (germline): SGHTA, FQGNSA. V dropped 4 bases and J dropped 7; count of bases not matched to a gene: 9. In DNA form, the CDR3 reads TGTGCCAGCAGCTCCGGACAGGGATGGGCGCAGCCCCAGCATTTT. It translates to CASSSGQGWAQPQHF. Looking up the rest from reference TRBV7-2 and TRBJ1-5 gives the full variable domain: GAGVSQSPSNKVTEKGKDVELRCDPISGHTALYWYRQSLGQGLEFLIYFQGNSAPDKSGLPSDRFSAERTGGSVSTLTIQRTQQEDSAVYLCASSSGQGWAQPQHFGDGTRLSIL.

This clonotype was seen at least ten times. The chain joins TRBV2 to TRBJ1-5; no clear D gene. The CDR3 runs to 18 residues. V was pared by 9 bases and J by 6 bases, with 30 bases between. The germline V gene encodes CDR1 SNHLY and CDR2 FYNNEI. Here the CDR3 DNA reads TGTGCCAGGAGTCCCATCCCCCCTTCAGGTCAAAGGCTTCAGCCCCAGCATTTT. Translation: CARSPIPPSGQRLQPQHF.

This clonotype has ten or more counts. The chain joins TRBV20-1 to TRBJ2-3; no clear D gene. The CDR3 totals 11 residues. CDR1 DFQATT and CDR2 SNEGSKA come from the germline V gene (reference sequence). Trimming stripped 5 bases from V and 6 bases from J, with 9 bases between. The CDR3 DNA reads as TGCAGTGCTTCCGCCCCTGATACGCAGTATTTT. This encodes CSASAPDTQYF.

This clonotype has more than one count but fewer than ten. V is TRBV20-1 and J is TRBJ1-1; 9 bases match TRBD1. The CDR3 length is 14 residues. The junction had 9 bases not matched to a gene; V was cut back by 7 bases and J by 3 bases. The V gene's germline CDR1 is DFQATT and CDR2 SNEGSKA (reference sequence). The CDR3 region has the DNA TGCAGTGTTCGACCGACAGGGGGTTACACTGAAGCTTTCTTT. The encoded protein is CSVRPTGGYTEAFF.

V gene TRBV19 combines with J gene TRBJ2-7; 8 nucleotides match TRBD1. The CDR3 extends over 16 amino acids. V lost 4 bases and J lost 1; bases outside the gene matches: 9. Germline CDR1 reads LNHDA; CDR2 reads SQIVND (reference sequence). The CDR3, as DNA: TGTGCCAGTAGTAAACAGGGACAGGACCGATCCTACGAGCAGTACTTC. This encodes CASSKQGQDRSYEQYF. The full variable domain, with the rest looked up from reference TRBV19 and TRBJ2-7, is DGGITQSPKYLFRKEGQNVTLSCEQNLNHDAMYWYRQDPGQGLRLIYYSQIVNDFQKGDIAEGYSVSREKKESFPLTVTSAQKNPTAFYLCASSKQGQDRSYEQYFGPGTRLTVT.

This clonotype has just a few counts. The chain combines TRBV29-1 with TRBJ1-4; tentatively, D is TRBD1 (6 bases). The CDR3 covers 10 residues. Trimming shortened V by 7 bases and J by 7 bases, and 7 bases separated the two germline ends. The germline gives CDR1 SQVTM, CDR2 ANQGSEA. Here the CDR3 DNA reads TGCAGCGACAGGGTTGAAAAACTGTTTTTT. Translated, it gives CSDRVEKLFF.

This clonotype was seen at least ten times. The chain carries TRBV28 and TRBJ1-5, with TRBD1 as a possible D gene (6 bases). The CDR3 totals 13 residues. Deletions cut 10 bases from V and 7 bases from J, with 17 bases between. Germline CDR1 and CDR2: MDHEN and SYDVKM. CDR3 region: CATNTGLGQPQHF. CDR3 bases: TGTGCCACCAACACAGGGCTAGGGCAGCCCCAGCATTTT.

This clonotype was seen ten or more times. The V call is TRBV20-1, the J call TRBJ1-2, with TRBD1 matching over 7 bases. The CDR3 runs to 11 residues. Losses at the gene ends were 6 bases for V and 12 bases for J; bases not matched to a gene: 10. CDR1 is DFQATT, CDR2 SNEGSKA, per germline (reference sequence). CDR3: CSATGEGVHTF. The CDR3 DNA is TGCAGTGCAACAGGGGAGGGGGTGCACACCTTC.

This clonotype was picked up a small number of times. The CDR3 bases are TGCGCCAGCAGCTATGACAGGGGAGCAGGGGACGGCTACACCTTC. Encoded protein: CASSYDRGAGDGYTF. The chain recombines TRBV5-1 with TRBJ1-2; 8 bases line up with TRBD1. With V trimmed by 3 bases and J by 8 bases, 12 bases remained unmatched. Germline CDR1 reads SGHRS; CDR2 reads YFSETQ. This CDR3 is built from 15 residues.

V usage is TRBV6-2 or TRBV6-3 and J usage is TRBJ2-7; tentative D call: TRBD2 (6 bases). Germline assignment: CDR1 MNHEY and CDR2 SVGEGT. V lost 5 bases to trimming and J lost 6 bases, with 20 bases between them. The CDR3 covers 15 residues. Here the CDR3 DNA reads TGTGCCAGCAGTCCCGGGGGATTAACTATAGGCGAGCAGTACTTC. This translates into CASSPGGLTIGEQYF.

This clonotype showed up just a few times. J is TRBJ2-7 and V is TRBV30, with a possible D match to TRBD2 (6 bases). V was clipped by 2 bases and J by 6 bases, with 11 bases between them. CDR1 is GTSNPN and CDR2 is SVGIG in the germline V gene (reference sequence). CDR3 length: 12 amino acids. The CDR3 nucleotides read TGTGCCTGGAGTTCTGGAGCGGGCGAGCAGTACTTC. The encoded protein is CAWSSGAGEQYF.

This clonotype was observed many times. The chain employs TRBV13 and TRBJ2-5; 14 bases line up with TRBD2. V lost 4 bases to trimming and J lost 5 bases; unmatched junction nucleotides: 3. The CDR3 sequence is 15 residues long. Germline V lookup: CDR1 PRHDT, CDR2 FYEKMQ (reference sequence). CDR3 nucleotide sequence: TGTGCCAGCAGCTCGGGACTAGCGGGAGTGGAGACCCAGTACTTC. Amino acid sequence: CASSSGLAGVETQYF. Looking up the rest from reference TRBV13 and TRBJ2-5 gives the full variable domain: AAGVIQSPRHLIKEKRETATLKCYPIPRHDTVYWYQQGPGQDPQFLISFYEKMQSDKGSIPDRFSAQQFSDYHSELNMSSLELGDSALYFCASSSGLAGVETQYFGPGTRLLVL.

This clonotype was found a few times. J is TRBJ2-2 and V is TRBV4-3; D is ambiguous. The CDR3 loop spans 14 amino acids. V was shortened by 2 bases and J by 1 base, with 5 bases between the two germline ends. The germline V gene has CDR1 LGHNA and CDR2 YSLEER. DNA for the CDR3: TGCGCCAGCAGCCAACGACTGAACACCGGGGAGCTGTTTTTT. This codes for CASSQRLNTGELFF.

This clonotype was observed at least ten times. The chain carries TRBV5-8 and TRBJ2-7; D is perhaps TRBD1 (6 bases). Per germline, CDR1 SGHTS and CDR2 YDEGEE. V was shortened by 7 bases and J by 4 bases, with 15 bases between the two germline ends. This CDR3 spans 13 amino acids. This CDR3 is CASATQGSYEQYF. In DNA form, the CDR3 reads TGTGCCAGCGCAACACAGGGCTCTTACGAGCAGTACTTC.

A note on this clonotype: At one of its ends the junction is not consistent with the germline gene, which may arise from a read error. The V call is TRBV3-1, the J call TRBJ2-2; D is undetermined. The CDR3 loop spans 14 amino acids. CDR1 and CDR2 from the germline V gene are LGHDT and YNNKEL (reference sequence). Here the CDR3 DNA reads TGTGCCGGCAGCCAAGTTCCAAACACCGGGGAGCTGTTTTTT. The encoded protein is CAGSQVPNTGELFF.

This clonotype was observed at least ten times. The J gene is TRBJ2-5, the V gene TRBV15; possible D gene TRBD1, 5 bases. CDR3 length: 15 amino acids. Germline CDR1 and CDR2: LNHNV and YYDKDF (reference sequence). Trimming stripped 4 bases from V and 2 bases from J, with 14 bases between. The CDR3 sequence is CATSNQRQGQETQYF. The CDR3 DNA sequence: TGTGCCACCAGCAATCAGAGGCAGGGACAAGAGACCCAGTACTTC.

The chain joins TRBV30 to TRBJ1-5; no definite D call. V gave up 0 bases and J gave up 15 bases, with 15 bases separating them. The CDR3 loop spans 12 amino acids. CDR1 is GTSNPN, CDR2 SVGIG, per germline (reference sequence). CDR3 sequence reads: CAWSVQPVELHF. DNA of the CDR3: TGTGCCTGGAGTGTACAGCCCGTAGAATTGCATTTT.

V is TRBV18 and J is TRBJ2-7; 8 bases map to TRBD2. With V trimmed by 11 bases and J by 3 bases, 12 bases remained unmatched. CDR1 and CDR2 (germline): KGHSH, LQKENI. The CDR3 extends over 14 amino acids. CDR3 nucleotide sequence: TGTGCCTCGGAGGCGGGGGGCGTTCTCTACGAGCAGTACTTC. Its protein is CASEAGGVLYEQYF.

This clonotype occurred a few times. The chain uses TRBV5-8 and TRBJ2-7; 8 bases fit TRBD1. The CDR3 sequence is 15 residues long. J was trimmed by 5 bases and V by 0 bases; bases with no gene match: 7. From germline, CDR1 is SGHTS and CDR2 YDEGEE. The CDR3 is CASSLGQGAPHEQYF. The DNA of the CDR3 is TGTGCCAGCAGCTTGGGTCAGGGGGCTCCCCACGAGCAGTACTTC.

This clonotype appeared many times. J is TRBJ1-1 and V is TRBV2; 9 positions agree with TRBD1. With 4 bases clipped from V and 4 bases from J, the junction kept 1 base outside the gene matches. The germline CDR1 and CDR2 sequences are SNHLY and FYNNEI. The CDR3 contains 13 residues. DNA for the CDR3: TGTGCCAGCAGTGGACAGGGGGGCACTGAAGCTTTCTTT. It codes for CASSGQGGTEAFF.

J is TRBJ2-2 and V is TRBV5-1; possible D gene TRBD2, 6 bases. V lost 4 bases and J 7 bases, leaving 23 bases between the germline ends. This CDR3 has 17 residues. Germline V gives CDR1 SGHRS, CDR2 YFSETQ. As DNA, the CDR3 is TGCGCCAGCAGCCTAAACCGACCGGGAGAAGTGTTCGGGGAGCTGTTTTTT. This codes for CASSLNRPGEVFGELFF.

This clonotype was detected a few times. This sequence joins TRBV19 and TRBJ2-6; D gene uncertain. Trimming removed 4 bases from V and 1 base from J, with 8 bases in between. This CDR3 contains 15 residues. Germline lookup yields CDR1 LNHDA and CDR2 SQIVND (reference sequence). The CDR3 loop reads CASSKVGSGANVLTF. The CDR3 DNA sequence: TGTGCCAGTAGTAAAGTAGGTTCTGGGGCCAACGTCCTGACTTTC.

On this clonotype: With a much larger clone just one base away, this may be a read error. The rearrangement joins TRBV11-3 to TRBJ2-7; 10 bases match TRBD2. The CDR3 is made up of 14 amino acids. In germline, CDR1 is SGHNT, CDR2 YENEEA. The J segment lost 8 bases and the V segment lost 2 bases, leaving 6 bases of the junction unmatched. The CDR3 DNA reads as TGTGCCAGCAGCTTAAGCGGGAGGGGAAACAAGCAGTACTTC. Its translation is CASSLSGRGNKQYF.

This clonotype appeared many times. The V and J genes are TRBV28 and TRBJ1-1; 8 nucleotides match TRBD1. Germline-derived CDR1 and CDR2 are MDHEN and SYDVKM. J gave up 4 bases and V 5 bases, and 6 bases lay outside the gene matches. This CDR3 is 14 amino acids long. The CDR3 is CASSQHRGSTEAFF. The CDR3 region has the DNA TGTGCCAGCAGTCAGCACAGGGGGAGCACTGAAGCTTTCTTT.

This clonotype has more than one count but fewer than ten. The V and J genes are TRBV2 and TRBJ1-3; D is ambiguous. V was pared by 6 bases and J by 0 bases, with 9 bases between. Germline CDR1 SNHLY, CDR2 FYNNEI. The CDR3 runs to 14 residues. The CDR3 DNA is TGTGCCAGCAGAGGAGGGTTCTCTGGAAACACCATATATTTT. Its protein product is CASRGGFSGNTIYF.

The rearrangement links TRBV12-3 or TRBV12-4 to TRBJ1-5, with D perhaps TRBD1 (6 bases). The V end lost 5 bases, the J end lost 0 bases, and 11 bases lay between the germline ends. The CDR3 has 15 amino acids. The CDR3 sequence is CASSTGTTSNQPQHF. As DNA, the CDR3 is TGTGCCAGCAGTACCGGGACAACTAGCAATCAGCCCCAGCATTTT.

There are many counts of this clonotype. This chain uses TRBV28 with TRBJ2-2; possible D gene TRBD1, 6 bases. This CDR3 region has 15 residues. Germline values: CDR1 MDHEN, CDR2 SYDVKM. Trimming shortened V by 7 bases and J by 0 bases, and 12 bases separated the two germline ends. CDR3 nucleotide sequence: TGTGCCAGCACTTCCCGGACAGCGAACACCGGGGAGCTGTTTTTT. Encoded protein: CASTSRTANTGELFF.